These 11 T cell receptor beta chains were all obtained from the same sample, sequenced in a study of blood T cell repertoires in COVID-19. The method was immunoSEQ multiplex PCR; TCRdb's version includes in-frame clones alone and lacks a portion of them. The sample contains 150,000 to 200,000 clones, 82% of which appear only once. Sequences were obtained from peripheral blood. These receptors were obtained from a woman aged 60-70 years with COVID-19, enrolled during active disease.

This clone has a handful of counts. This rearrangement joins TRBV30 to TRBJ2-7; 9 bases match TRBD1. In germline, CDR1 is GTSNPN, CDR2 SVGIG (reference sequence). Unmatched junction bases numbered 3, after V lost 4 bases and J lost 2 bases. The CDR3 contains 13 residues. As DNA, the CDR3 is TGTGCCTGGAAGGGACAGGGTACCTACGAGCAGTACTTC. This sequence encodes CAWKGQGTYEQYF.

Only one count was recorded for this clone. CDR3 in DNA: TGTGCCAGCACCCGAAGCGGGCCTGGGGAGCAGTACGTC. Its translation: CASTRSGPGEQYV. This chain joins TRBV6-5 and TRBJ2-7, with TRBD2 as a possible D gene (6 bases). Germline CDR1 and CDR2: MNHEY and SVGAGI. The V gene lost 7 bases and the J gene lost 7 bases, with 17 bases spanning the gap. This CDR3 is built from 13 residues.

This chain links TRBV7-9 with TRBJ1-6; the D is unclear. The germline V and J ends were trimmed by 4 bases and 7 bases, with 5 bases remaining between them. In germline, CDR1 is SEHNR, CDR2 FQNEAQ (reference sequence). The CDR3 sequence is 12 residues long. CDR3 in amino acids: CASSSVNSPLHF. CDR3 in DNA: TGTGCCAGCAGCTCGGTGAATTCACCCCTCCACTTT.

V is TRBV27 and J is TRBJ2-3; 12 bases agree with TRBD2. This CDR3 contains 19 residues. V was clipped by 5 bases and J by 3 bases; unmatched bases: 15. The germline V gene has CDR1 MNHEY and CDR2 SMNVEV (reference sequence). The CDR3: CASSPLKRLAGDGTDTQYF. The CDR3 nucleotides read TGTGCCAGCAGTCCCCTAAAGCGACTAGCGGGAGATGGAACAGATACGCAGTATTTT.

The rearrangement links TRBV4-2 to TRBJ1-2; D is undetermined. Germline CDR1 reads LGHNA; CDR2 reads YNFKEQ. CDR3 length equals 14 residues. Trimming removed 1 base from V and 8 bases from J, with 14 bases in between. The CDR3 here is CASSQVSPPEGYTF. In DNA form, the CDR3 reads TGTGCCAGCAGCCAAGTTTCACCGCCCGAGGGCTACACCTTC.

The chain has TRBV28 and TRBJ1-1; no clear D gene. The CDR3 is 14 residues long. V was pared by 3 bases and J by 11 bases, with 19 bases between. Germline V gives CDR1 MDHEN, CDR2 SYDVKM. CDR3 in DNA: TGTGCCAGCAGTTTGGCGGCAGGAGGTTTTAGGGCTTTCTTT. Translated, it gives CASSLAAGGFRAFF.

This clone was detected a few times. The V call is TRBV20-1, the J call TRBJ2-3; TRBD1 might be the D (5 bases). CDR1 and CDR2 (germline): DFQATT, SNEGSKA (reference sequence). The CDR3 runs 11 residues. CDR3 sequence reads: CSRVITDTQYF. The CDR3 region has the DNA TGCAGCAGGGTCATCACAGATACGCAGTATTTT.

This chain joins TRBV30 and TRBJ1-1; no reliable D call. V was shortened by 1 base and J by 4 bases, with 13 bases between the two germline ends. Germline CDR1 and CDR2: GTSNPN and SVGIG (reference sequence). The CDR3 contains 14 residues. The CDR3 bases are TGTGCCTGGAGTGGGGGAGTACTCATCACTGAAGCTTTCTTT. It specifies CAWSGGVLITEAFF. Combining the CDR3 with reference TRBV30 and TRBJ1-1 gives the whole variable domain SQTIHQWPATLVQPVGSPLSLECTVEGTSNPNLYWYRQAAGRGLQLLFYSVGIGQISSEVPQNLSASRPQDRQFILSSKKLLLSDSGFYLCAWSGGVLITEAFFGQGTRLTVV.

This chain connects TRBV7-3 to TRBJ2-6, with D tentatively TRBD2 (6 bases). Trimming took 8 bases from V and 5 from J, leaving 19 bases between them. Germline CDR1 reads SGHTA; CDR2 reads FQGTGA. The CDR3 is 16 residues long. DNA of the CDR3: TGTGCCAGCTCACATACTGGGAGGACCAGGGCCAACGTCCTGACTTTC. Protein product: CASSHTGRTRANVLTF.

This clone was seen only once. This chain joins TRBV6-4 and TRBJ2-3, with D perhaps TRBD2 (6 bases). Trimming took 5 bases from V and 2 from J, leaving 8 bases between them. Germline V gene data show CDR1 as MRHNA and CDR2 as SNTAGT. This CDR3 has 13 amino acids. The CDR3 loop is CASSREITDTQYF. For the CDR3, the DNA is TGTGCCAGCAGTCGGGAGATCACAGATACGCAGTATTTT.

This sequence joins TRBV5-1 and TRBJ2-5, with 9 positions matching TRBD2. CDR1 is SGHRS and CDR2 is YFSETQ in the germline V gene. The CDR3 has 15 residues. V was pared by 0 bases and J by 2 bases, with 2 bases of the junction left unmatched. CDR3 sequence (DNA): TGCGCCAGCAGCTTGGCTAGCGGGGTACAAGAGACCCAGTACTTC. Translating gives CASSLASGVQETQYF.